This T cell receptor beta chain was sequenced in a study of blood T cell repertoires in COVID-19. Some clones are missing from TCRdb's copy, which holds only in-frame ones; the method was immunoSEQ multiplex PCR. The sample shows over 150,000 clones, about 85% of them seen only once. Germline assignment: CDR1 SGHDT and CDR2 YYEEEE. V dropped 1 base and J dropped 0; count of bases not matched to a gene: 3. CDR3 length: 16 amino acids. Followed over time, Seattle patients had been enrolled while infection was active. This clonotype was sampled from a woman aged 55-70 years with COVID-19, enrolled during active disease. Sequenced: peripheral blood. This chain links TRBV5-6 with TRBJ1-4; 7 positions match TRBD1. DNA of the CDR3: TGTGCCAGCAGCTTGCAGGGGGTAGCAACTAATGAAAAACTGTTTTTT. Protein: CASSLQGVATNEKLFF.